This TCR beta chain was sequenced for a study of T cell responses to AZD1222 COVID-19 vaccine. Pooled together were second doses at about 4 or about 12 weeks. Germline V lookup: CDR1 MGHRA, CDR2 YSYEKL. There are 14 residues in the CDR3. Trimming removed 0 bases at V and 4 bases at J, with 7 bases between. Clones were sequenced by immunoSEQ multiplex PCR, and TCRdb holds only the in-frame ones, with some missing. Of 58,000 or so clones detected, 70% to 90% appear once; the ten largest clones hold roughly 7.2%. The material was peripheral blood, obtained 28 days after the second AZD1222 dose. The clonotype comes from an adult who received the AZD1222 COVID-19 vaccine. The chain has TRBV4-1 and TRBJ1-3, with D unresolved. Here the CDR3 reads CASSQDLRGNTIYF. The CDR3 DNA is TGCGCCAGCAGCCAAGATTTGAGAGGAAACACCATATATTTT.